This passage covers 24 T cell receptor beta chains from one sample sequenced in a study of T cell responses to AZD1222 COVID-19 vaccine. Measured with immunoSEQ multiplex PCR; TCRdb has only the in-frame clones, and not every one. The sample records under 130,000 clones, about 90% being singletons. The sample in question was peripheral blood, obtained on day 0 of AZD1222 vaccination. These receptors originate from an adult in good health.

This clone was picked up one time. The genes are TRBV4-3 and TRBJ1-2; tentative D call: TRBD1 (5 bases). CDR1 LGHNA and CDR2 YSLEER come from the germline V gene. V lost 3 bases and J lost 1, with 15 bases in between. CDR3 length: 16 residues. The CDR3 DNA reads TGCGCCAGCAGCCAGCATAGTGGGGGGATTAACTATGGCTACACCTTC. It specifies CASSQHSGGINYGYTF.

The gene calls are TRBV28 and TRBJ2-7; a possible D gene is TRBD2 (5 bases). V gave up 6 bases and J gave up 3 bases, with 12 bases separating them. CDR1 and CDR2 from the germline V gene are MDHEN and SYDVKM. This CDR3 is built from 13 residues. The CDR3 bases are TGTGCCAGCAGCCCCGAGGGTTTCTACGAGCAGTACTTC. It translates to CASSPEGFYEQYF.

The chain recombines TRBV5-4 with TRBJ1-2; 9 positions match TRBD1. The CDR3 is made up of 16 amino acids. The germline V gene encodes CDR1 SGHNT and CDR2 YYREEE (reference sequence). V dropped 4 bases and J dropped 6; count of bases not matched to a gene: 13. The CDR3 spells CASSPDLGQGLNGYTF. The CDR3 DNA reads TGTGCCAGCAGCCCAGACTTGGGACAGGGTTTAAATGGCTACACCTTC.

The chain recombines TRBV10-1 with TRBJ2-2, with D tentatively TRBD1 (6 bases). V was trimmed by 0 bases and J by 1 base, leaving 6 bases between them. Per germline, CDR1 WNHNN and CDR2 SYGVQD (reference sequence). The CDR3 is 15 residues long. This chain's CDR3 is CASSESTGNTGELFF. The CDR3 nucleotides read TGCGCCAGCAGTGAGTCGACAGGGAACACCGGGGAGCTGTTTTTT.

This clone was picked up a small number of times. V gene TRBV4-1 combines with J gene TRBJ1-2, with unresolved D. V was pared by 0 bases and J by 3 bases, with 11 bases between. Germline V gene lookup returns CDR1 MGHRA and CDR2 YSYEKL. The CDR3 runs 15 residues. The CDR3 nucleotides read TGCGCCAGCAGCCAAGAGGAGTCGGGATACTATGGCTACACCTTC. Translated, it gives CASSQEESGYYGYTF.

The count of this clone is one. The V gene is TRBV6-2 or TRBV6-3, the J gene TRBJ2-3; the match to TRBD2 covers 14 bases. The germline V gene encodes CDR1 MNHEY and CDR2 SVGEGT. This CDR3 contains 15 residues. V lost 2 bases to trimming and J lost 5 bases; unmatched junction nucleotides: 0. CDR3 bases: TGTGCCAGCAGTTACGGGACTAGCGGGGGAGATACGCAGTATTTT. It is translated as CASSYGTSGGDTQYF.

The chain uses TRBV5-5 and TRBJ1-1, with 12 bases that match TRBD1. CDR1 and CDR2 from the germline V gene are SGHKS and YYEKEE (reference sequence). Trimming removed 4 bases from V and 4 bases from J; junction bases left unmatched: 8. This CDR3 is 16 amino acids long. As DNA, the CDR3 is TGTGCCAGCAGCCCGGGACAGGGGGCGGATATCACTGAAGCTTTCTTT. The encoded protein is CASSPGQGADITEAFF.

This sequence joins TRBV4-1 and TRBJ2-2, with D perhaps being TRBD1 or TRBD2 (5 bases each). Germline-derived CDR1 and CDR2 are MGHRA and YSYEKL. CDR3 length: 15 residues. The V and J ends lost 1 base and 6 bases respectively, with 12 bases between them. The CDR3 region is CASSQGQKGPGELFF. CDR3 in DNA: TGCGCCAGCAGCCAAGGACAAAAGGGACCCGGGGAGCTGTTTTTT.

This clone appeared once. The chain couples TRBV28 to TRBJ1-1, with D maybe TRBD1 (5 bases). V lost 4 bases and J 1 base, leaving 7 bases between the germline ends. The germline gives CDR1 MDHEN, CDR2 SYDVKM. This CDR3 is built from 13 residues. This CDR3 is CASSSGQNTEAFF. The CDR3 DNA sequence: TGTGCCAGCAGTTCTGGACAGAACACTGAAGCTTTCTTT.

The table lists this clone with a few counts. V and J are TRBV9 and TRBJ1-5; D unresolved. The CDR3 extends over 13 amino acids. V shed 3 bases and J shed 5 bases, with 9 bases lying between them. Germline CDR1 reads SGDLS; CDR2 reads YYNGEE. In DNA, the CDR3 is TGTGCCAGCAGCGGCGACACTTATCAGCCCCAGCATTTT. Translation: CASSGDTYQPQHF.

The chain's CDR3 is CASSQLGSSYNEQFF. For the CDR3, the DNA is TGCGCCAGCAGCCAGCTGGGTAGCTCCTACAATGAGCAGTTCTTC. This chain joins TRBV4-1 and TRBJ2-1, with D unclear. Between the trimmed V and J ends, which lost 3 bases and 0 bases, there was a span of 9 bases. The length of the CDR3 is 15 residues. Per the germline V gene, CDR1 is MGHRA and CDR2 is YSYEKL.

This chain connects TRBV19 to TRBJ1-1; no clear D. Trimming stripped 3 bases from V and 8 bases from J, with 16 bases between. The CDR3 loop spans 14 amino acids. The germline V gene has CDR1 LNHDA and CDR2 SQIVND (reference sequence). This CDR3 reads CASSILAGSREAFF. The CDR3 nucleotides read TGTGCCAGTAGTATTCTGGCCGGCTCTCGGGAAGCTTTCTTT.

The J gene is TRBJ2-7, the V gene TRBV5-1; TRBD2 aligns across 12 bases. V shed 1 base, J shed 7 bases, and the junction held 9 bases outside the gene matches. CDR1 is SGHRS, CDR2 YFSETQ, per germline. There are 16 residues in the CDR3. The CDR3 loop reads CASSLRSSGGAVEQYF. CDR3 DNA: TGCGCCAGCAGCTTGCGATCTAGCGGGGGGGCGGTTGAGCAGTACTTC.

The CDR3 spells CATSVTGVDTEAFF. CDR3 nucleotide sequence: TGTGCCACCAGCGTAACAGGGGTCGACACTGAAGCTTTCTTT. The genes are TRBV15 and TRBJ1-1; 7 bases align to TRBD1. The germline CDR1 and CDR2 sequences are LNHNV and YYDKDF (reference sequence). J was trimmed by 3 bases and V by 5 bases; bases with no gene match: 6. The CDR3 spans 14 residues.

The chain carries TRBV5-1 and TRBJ1-5; no reliable D call. The germline V and J ends were trimmed by 0 bases and 8 bases, with 18 bases remaining between them. Germline V gene data show CDR1 as SGHRS and CDR2 as YFSETQ. The CDR3 spans 16 residues. The DNA of the CDR3 is TGCGCCAGCAGCTTGGGTTCCCCGGGCCGGCGGGAGCCCCAGCATTTT. It codes for CASSLGSPGRREPQHF. Using reference TRBV5-1 and TRBJ1-5 for the parts outside the CDR3, the full variable domain is KAGVTQTPRYLIKTRGQQVTLSCSPISGHRSVSWYQQTPGQGLQFLFEYFSETQRNKGNFPGRFSGRQFSNSRSEMNVSTLELGDSALYLCASSLGSPGRREPQHFGDGTRLSIL.

V gene TRBV7-9 combines with J gene TRBJ2-6; D remains unclear. The CDR3 spans 17 residues. Germline values: CDR1 SEHNR, CDR2 FQNEAQ (reference sequence). V was clipped by 7 bases and J by 1 base, with 17 bases between them. The CDR3 here is CASTSTTSTSGANVLTF. In DNA form, the CDR3 reads TGTGCCAGCACCTCTACGACCTCGACGTCTGGGGCCAACGTCCTGACTTTC.

The chain uses TRBV4-3 and TRBJ1-2; possibly TRBD1 for D (5 bases). CDR1 is LGHNA and CDR2 is YSLEER in the germline V gene. The CDR3 covers 15 residues. Trimming left V 1 base short and J 4 bases short, with 13 bases between. CDR3 in DNA: TGCGCCAGCAGCCAAGCCAGGGCCAGCGGCTATGGCTACACCTTC. Its protein product is CASSQARASGYGYTF.

This clone was observed a few times. V is TRBV2 and J is TRBJ2-7, with D hard to call. With 9 bases removed from V and 2 bases from J, the gap between germline ends came to 11 bases. Germline lookup yields CDR1 SNHLY and CDR2 FYNNEI. The CDR3 runs to 12 residues. The CDR3, as DNA: TGTGCCAGTTCACCTCGGACCTACGAGCAGTACTTC. It codes for CASSPRTYEQYF.

This clone was seen once. The J gene is TRBJ2-2, the V gene TRBV7-2; 9 nucleotides align to TRBD1. V was pared by 7 bases and J by 4 bases, with 7 bases of the junction left unmatched. Germline V lookup: CDR1 SGHTA, CDR2 FQGNSA. CDR3 length: 15 residues. CDR3: CASTGQGLGTGELFF. The CDR3 coding sequence is TGTGCCAGCACCGGACAGGGGCTCGGCACCGGGGAGCTGTTTTTT.

The chain links TRBV9 to TRBJ2-1; TRBD1 matches at 7 bases. This CDR3 has 20 residues. CDR1 SGDLS and CDR2 YYNGEE come from the germline V gene. Trimming took 2 bases from V and 2 from J; bases not matched to a gene: 19. DNA for the CDR3: TGTGCCAGCAGCGTCCGGGTTTTCGGGACAGCGTCGTTAACCTACAATGAGCAGTTCTTC. Its protein product is CASSVRVFGTASLTYNEQFF.

This clone came up once. The CDR3 loop is CASTLLWGNEKLFF. The DNA of the CDR3 is TGTGCCAGCACCCTGCTTTGGGGAAATGAAAAACTGTTTTTT. This chain links TRBV7-9 with TRBJ1-4; no clear D gene. The germline gives CDR1 SEHNR, CDR2 FQNEAQ (reference sequence). Trimming left V 7 bases short and J 5 bases short, with 14 bases between. This CDR3 has 14 amino acids.

The chain uses TRBV2 and TRBJ2-3; D is unclear. Trimming shortened V by 1 base and J by 6 bases, and 5 bases separated the two germline ends. Germline CDR1 reads SNHLY; CDR2 reads FYNNEI. The CDR3 spans 12 residues. CDR3 coding DNA: TGTGCCAGCAGTGAAGTCTCCGATACGCAGTATTTT. It codes for CASSEVSDTQYF.

The chain uses TRBV6-5 and TRBJ1-5, with D maybe TRBD1 (5 bases). CDR3 length: 14 residues. Trimming stripped 6 bases from V and 7 bases from J, with 16 bases between. Looked up from germline, CDR1 is MNHEY and CDR2 is SVGAGI. CDR3: CASSGPPRQQPQHF. Written as DNA, the CDR3 is TGTGCCAGCAGCGGACCCCCCCGACAGCAGCCCCAGCATTTT.

The chain joins TRBV5-4 to TRBJ2-7; a possible D gene is TRBD2 (6 bases). The length of the CDR3 is 15 residues. V lost 3 bases, J lost 2 bases, and 15 bases lay in between. Germline lookup yields CDR1 SGHNT and CDR2 YYREEE (reference sequence). This chain's CDR3 is CASSSPLSGTYEQYF. CDR3 bases: TGTGCCAGCAGCTCCCCCCTTAGCGGTACCTACGAGCAGTACTTC.